This T cell receptor beta chain was observed in a study of T cells in Graves' hyperthyroidism and ophthalmopathy. Study observations and caveats: Through a model of 13 V-J features, ophthalmopathy was separated from stable hyperthyroidism.

Hyperthyroidism in the patients, aged 18 to 65, was newly diagnosed and under 2 months in duration. Lactation, pregnancy, other autoimmune disease or uncontrolled infection excluded patients. The PBMCs were sourced from fresh peripheral blood (about 9.7 ml). TCR beta CDR3 sequences were amplified from RNA transcripts. A first-round RT-PCR of the TCR CDR3 used the HTBI primer set. MiXCR was run by TCRdb on the multiplex PCR reads, yielding one entry per CDR3 protein. This sample has hundreds of thousands of distinct CDR3 sequences; 35% to 45% occur once, and the top ten carry over 8%. On this clonotype: Its target is not known.

Material for sequencing was blood. This clonotype originated in a man aged 18 to 35 with Graves' hyperthyroidism.

The CDR3 DNA is TGTGCCAGCAGTCCCGCGAGGGGCACTGAAGCTTTCTTT. Translated, it gives CASSPARGTEAFF. The V call is TRBV7-9, the J call TRBJ1-1; D possibly corresponds to TRBD1 (5 bases). The CDR3 is 13 amino acids. V was cut by 6 bases and J by 4 bases, with 12 bases left in between. Germline V CDR1 and CDR2: SEHNR, FQNEAQ (reference sequence). The full variable domain, in which reference TRBV7-9 and TRBJ1-1 provide the parts outside the CDR3, is DTGVSQNPRHKITKRGQNVTFRCDPISEHNRLYWYRQTLGQGPEFLTYFQNEAQLEKSRLLSDRFSAERPKGSFSTLEIQRTEQGDSAMYLCASSPARGTEAFFGQGTRLTVV.